The TCR beta chain under discussion was sequenced for a study of blood T cell repertoires in COVID-19. The overall study: The samples span acute and convalescent COVID-19 from the United States, Italy and Spain. Sources were T cells, B-cell-depleted T cells, or PBMCs; the material itself was cDNA or gDNA.

In the source study's methods: Quantification of nucleated cells was approximated via reference gene primer amplification. Measured with immunoSEQ multiplex PCR; TCRdb has only the in-frame clones, and not every one. The V and J calls and the clone size are those of that table, but D and trimming were determined from the DNA. The data contain approximately 150,000 clones, around 86% of them seen just once; the ten biggest clones take up around 6.3%. Germline values: CDR1 SNHLY, CDR2 FYNNEI. V lost 4 bases, J lost 2 bases, and 14 bases lay in between. The CDR3 consists of 15 residues. The chain combines TRBV2 with TRBJ2-5; TRBD2 is a possible D gene (7 bases). Source material: peripheral blood. This sequence originates from an elderly man with acute or convalescent COVID-19. CDR3 coding DNA: TGTGCCAGCAGTGCCATGGCGGGGGCACAAGAGACCCAGTACTTC. Amino acids: CASSAMAGAQETQYF. Full variable domain (rest looked up from reference TRBV2 and TRBJ2-5): EPEVTQTPSHQVTQMGQEVILRCVPISNHLYFYWYRQILGQKVEFLVSFYNNEISEKSEIFDDQFSVERPDGSNFTLKIRSTKLEDSAMYFCASSAMAGAQETQYFGPGTRLLVL.